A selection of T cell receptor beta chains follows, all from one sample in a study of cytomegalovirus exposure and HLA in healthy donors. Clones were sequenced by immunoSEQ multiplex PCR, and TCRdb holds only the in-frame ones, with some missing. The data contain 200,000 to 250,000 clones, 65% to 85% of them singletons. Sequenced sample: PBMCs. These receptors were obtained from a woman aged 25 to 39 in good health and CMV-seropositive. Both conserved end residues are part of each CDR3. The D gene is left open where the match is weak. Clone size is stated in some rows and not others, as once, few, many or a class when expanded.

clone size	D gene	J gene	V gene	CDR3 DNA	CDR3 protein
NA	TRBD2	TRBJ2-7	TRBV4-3	TGCGCCAGCAGCCCTAGACTAGCGGGGGGCTACGAGCAGTACTTC	CASSPRLAGGYEQYF
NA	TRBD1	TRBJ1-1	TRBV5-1	TGCGCCAGCAGTTTGACAGGGGGGTCCACTGAAGCTTTCTTT	CASSLTGGSTEAFF
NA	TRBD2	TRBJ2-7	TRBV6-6	TGTGCCAGCAACCCGACTAGCGGCTACGAGCAGTACTTC	CASNPTSGYEQYF
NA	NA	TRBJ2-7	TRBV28	TGTGCCACGCACCTTCATGGGAACTCCTACGAGCAGTACTTC	CATHLHGNSYEQYF
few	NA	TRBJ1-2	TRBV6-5	TGTGCCAGCAGTCCGACAGAACTTTATGGCTACACCTTC	CASSPTELYGYTF
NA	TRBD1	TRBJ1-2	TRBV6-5	TGTGCCAGCACCAAGGACAGGTCCTATGGCTACACCTTC	CASTKDRSYGYTF
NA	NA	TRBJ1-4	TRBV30	TGTGCCTCCGGGGGAACTAATGAAAAACTGTTTTTT	CASGGTNEKLFF
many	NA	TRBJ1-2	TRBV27	TGTGCCAGCAGTTTACGGGGGGCGAGCTATGGCTACACCTTC	CASSLRGASYGYTF
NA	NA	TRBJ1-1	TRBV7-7	TGTGCTAGCAGCTTAGCGGCAGGGGAAGAAGCTTTCTTT	CASSLAAGEEAFF
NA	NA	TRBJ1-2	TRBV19	TGTGCCAGTAGTATTCGAGCGCCTTCTAACTATGGCTACACCTTC	CASSIRAPSNYGYTF
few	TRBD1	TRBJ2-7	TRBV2	TGTGCCAGCACCCGACAGGGCGGCGAGCAGTACTTC	CASTRQGGEQYF
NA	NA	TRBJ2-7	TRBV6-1	TGTGCCAGCAGTGAAGGAGACGGGGGAAACTACGAGCAGTACTTC	CASSEGDGGNYEQYF
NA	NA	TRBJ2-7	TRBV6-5	TGTGCCAGCAGCTTACTAGGAGGGACCCACGAGCAGTACTTC	CASSLLGGTHEQYF
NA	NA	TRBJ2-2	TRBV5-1	TGCGCCAGCAGCGCGGGACATCGGACCGGGGAGCTGTTTTTT	CASSAGHRTGELFF
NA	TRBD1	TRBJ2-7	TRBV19	TGTGCCAGTGGGGACAGGGGGCCCTACGAGCAGTACTTC	CASGDRGPYEQYF
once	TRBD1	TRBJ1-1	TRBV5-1	TGCGCCAGCAGCTCCCCGGACAGGATGAACACTGAAGCTTTCTTT	CASSSPDRMNTEAFF
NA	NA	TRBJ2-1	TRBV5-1	TGCGCCAGCAGCGTTACCGGGACTCAACGCGACAATGAGCAGTTCTTC	CASSVTGTQRDNEQFF
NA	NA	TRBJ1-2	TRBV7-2	TGTGCCAGCAGCTTAGTTGAGGGGTACTATGGCTACACCTTC	CASSLVEGYYGYTF
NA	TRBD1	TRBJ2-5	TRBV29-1	TGCAGCGGGACAGGGGTAAAGGGAGAGACCCAGTACTTC	CSGTGVKGETQYF
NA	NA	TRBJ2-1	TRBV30	TGTGCCTGGAGTGTACTGGTAGCGGATCCCTCCTACAATGAGCAGTTCTTC	CAWSVLVADPSYNEQFF
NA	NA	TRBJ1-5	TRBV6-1	TGTGCCAGCAGTGTGAGTTCGAGCAATCAGCCCCAGCATTTT	CASSVSSSNQPQHF
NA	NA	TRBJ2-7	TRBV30	TGTGCCTGGAGTGTATGGGAAACCTACGAGCAGTACTTC	CAWSVWETYEQYF
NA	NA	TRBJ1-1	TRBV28	TGTGCCAGCAGTTTGGGGCAACAGGGCGGCACTGAAGCTTTCTTT	CASSLGQQGGTEAFF
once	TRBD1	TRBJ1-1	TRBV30	TGTGCCTGGAGTGTACTCCGGACAGGCAACACTGAAGCTTTCTTT	CAWSVLRTGNTEAFF
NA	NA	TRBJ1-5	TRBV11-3	TGTGCCAGCAGCTTAGATTATGAGGACAGCCCCAATCAGCCCCAGCATTTT	CASSLDYEDSPNQPQHF
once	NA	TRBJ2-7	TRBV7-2	TGTGCCAGCAGCCCTGTAGGCGGGCAGACCTACGAGCAGTACTTC	CASSPVGGQTYEQYF
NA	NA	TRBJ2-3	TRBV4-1	TGCGCCAGCAGCTCTAGACTATCCACAGATACGCAGTATTTT	CASSSRLSTDTQYF
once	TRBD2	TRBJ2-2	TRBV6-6	TGTGCCAGCTGGACTAGCCAGACCGCCGGGGAGCTGTTTTTT	CASWTSQTAGELFF
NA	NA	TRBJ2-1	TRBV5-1	TGCGCCAGCAGCACCACAGGGTACAATGAGCAGTTCTTC	CASSTTGYNEQFF
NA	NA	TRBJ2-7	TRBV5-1	TGCGCCAGCAGCTTTATCGGGGCCGTCGGGTCCTACGAGCAGTACTTC	CASSFIGAVGSYEQYF
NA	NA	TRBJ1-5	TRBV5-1	TGCGCCAGCAGCGCCCCCGGGGGGATTAGCAATCAGCCCCAGCATTTT	CASSAPGGISNQPQHF
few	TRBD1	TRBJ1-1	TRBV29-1	TGCAGCGTGGGGGGGACAGTGAATTCAGGCACTGAAGCTTTCTTT	CSVGGTVNSGTEAFF
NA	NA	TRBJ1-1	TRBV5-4	TGTGCCAGCAGCTTCTACAGAAGAGAAGCTTTCTTT	CASSFYRREAFF
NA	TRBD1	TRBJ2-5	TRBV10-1	TGCGCCAGCAGTAGATCCGGGACAGAAGAGACCCAGTACTTC	CASSRSGTEETQYF
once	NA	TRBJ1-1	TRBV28	TGTGCCAGCAGTTTAGAGAGACAGAGGACTGAAGCTTTCTTT	CASSLERQRTEAFF
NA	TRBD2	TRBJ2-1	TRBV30	TGTGCCTGGAGTGTACCGAGCGGGAGGGCCCATGAGCAGTTCTTC	CAWSVPSGRAHEQFF
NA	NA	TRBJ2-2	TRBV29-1	TGCAGCGTCAACGAGGACACCGGGGAGCTGTTTTTT	CSVNEDTGELFF
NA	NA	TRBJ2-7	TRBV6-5	TGTGCCAGCAGAGTGACAGGCGTAAGCTCCTACGAGCAGTACTTC	CASRVTGVSSYEQYF
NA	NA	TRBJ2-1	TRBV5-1	TGCGCCAGCAGCTTGGGTAGGAGAACCTACAATGAGCAGTTCTTC	CASSLGRRTYNEQFF
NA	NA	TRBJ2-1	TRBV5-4	TGTGCCAGCAGCTTGGAGGCGAGCTATGAGCAGTTCTTC	CASSLEASYEQFF
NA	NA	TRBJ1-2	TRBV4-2	TGTGCCAGCAGCCAAGACAGACTTGGCTACACCTTC	CASSQDRLGYTF
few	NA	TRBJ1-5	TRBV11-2	TGTGCCAGCAGCTTCTCCGAAGGTCAGCCCCAGCATTTT	CASSFSEGQPQHF
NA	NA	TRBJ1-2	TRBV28	TGTGCCAGCAGTCCTGTGGGGCAGGGGAACTATGGCTACACCTTC	CASSPVGQGNYGYTF
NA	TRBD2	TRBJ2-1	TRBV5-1	TGCGCCAGCAGCTTTGCGGGACTAGCGGGAGGCCCCGAATCCAATGAGCAGTTCTTC	CASSFAGLAGGPESNEQFF
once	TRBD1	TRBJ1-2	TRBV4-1	TGCGCCAGCAGCCGAGGGACAGGGGAATCGCGCGGCTACACCTTC	CASSRGTGESRGYTF
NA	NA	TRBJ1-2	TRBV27	TGTGCCAGAAGTATTAGACGGAAGAAGATCTACTATGGCTACACCTTC	CARSIRRKKIYYGYTF
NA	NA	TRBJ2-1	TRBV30	TGTGCCTGGGGGGGCCTAGACTACAATGAGCAGTTCTTC	CAWGGLDYNEQFF